The following is a T cell receptor beta chain sequence with its context. Antigen specificity is unknown. This sample is part of a study of OX40 agonist ivuxolimab in advanced cancers. Study results and limitations: CD4+ and CD8+ blood T cells expanded clonally by week 6 at 0.1 to 3.0 mg/kg.

CDR1 and CDR2 from the germline V gene are SGHRS and YFSETQ. V was clipped by 4 bases and J by 13 bases, with 15 bases between them. This CDR3 is built from 13 residues. This table comes from immunoSEQ multiplex PCR, and its TCRdb copy is limited to in-frame clones, with some not included. This table holds over 50,000 clones, approximately 80% found once. The sequencing here drew on CD4+ or CD8+ T cells sorted from blood, taken in a trial of the OX40 agonist ivuxolimab. The receptor comes from an adult with an advanced solid tumor such as melanoma, head and neck, liver or kidney cancer. This chain connects TRBV5-1 to TRBJ1-6, with D maybe TRBD1 (6 bases). The DNA for the CDR3 is TGCGCCAGCAGCCCCGGGGGCCTCCCTCCCCTCCACTTT. This gives the protein CASSPGGLPPLHF.